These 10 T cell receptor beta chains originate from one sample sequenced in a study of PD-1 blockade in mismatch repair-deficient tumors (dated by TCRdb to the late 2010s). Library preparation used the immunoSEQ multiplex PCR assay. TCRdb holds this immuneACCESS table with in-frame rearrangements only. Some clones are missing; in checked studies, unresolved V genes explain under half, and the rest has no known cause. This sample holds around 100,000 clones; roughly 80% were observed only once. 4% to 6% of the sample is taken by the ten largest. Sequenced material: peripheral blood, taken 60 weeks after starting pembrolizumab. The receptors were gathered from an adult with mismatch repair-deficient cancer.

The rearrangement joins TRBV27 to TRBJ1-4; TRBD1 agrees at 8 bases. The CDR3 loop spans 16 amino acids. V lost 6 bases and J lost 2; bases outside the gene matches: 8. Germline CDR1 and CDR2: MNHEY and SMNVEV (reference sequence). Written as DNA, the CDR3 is TGTGCCAGCAGCCCACGGAGGACAGGGACTAATGAAAAACTGTTTTTT. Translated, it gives CASSPRRTGTNEKLFF.

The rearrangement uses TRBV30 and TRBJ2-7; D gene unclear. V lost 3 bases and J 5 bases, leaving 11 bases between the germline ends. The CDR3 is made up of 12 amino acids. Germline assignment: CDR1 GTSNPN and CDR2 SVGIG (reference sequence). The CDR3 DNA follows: TGTGCCTGGAGCCCGAATAACCACGAGCAGTACTTC. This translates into CAWSPNNHEQYF.

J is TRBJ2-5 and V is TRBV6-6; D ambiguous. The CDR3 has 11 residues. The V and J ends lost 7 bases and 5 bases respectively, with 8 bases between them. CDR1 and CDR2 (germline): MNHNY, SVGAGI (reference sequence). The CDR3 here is CASTERETQYF. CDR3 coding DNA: TGTGCCAGCACGGAAAGGGAGACCCAGTACTTC.

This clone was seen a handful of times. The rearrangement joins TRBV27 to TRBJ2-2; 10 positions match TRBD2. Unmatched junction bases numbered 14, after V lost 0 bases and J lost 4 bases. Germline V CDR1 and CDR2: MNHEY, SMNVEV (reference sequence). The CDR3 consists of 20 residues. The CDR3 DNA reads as TGTGCCAGCAGTTTATCGAGGGTGGCTAGCGGGAGTATAATCACCGGGGAGCTGTTTTTT. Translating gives CASSLSRVASGSIITGELFF.

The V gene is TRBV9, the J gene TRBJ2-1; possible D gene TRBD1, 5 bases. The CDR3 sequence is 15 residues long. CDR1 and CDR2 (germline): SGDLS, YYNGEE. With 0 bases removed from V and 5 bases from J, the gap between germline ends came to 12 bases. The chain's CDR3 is CASSVEGSRDNEQFF. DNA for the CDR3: TGTGCCAGCAGCGTAGAAGGAAGCAGGGACAATGAGCAGTTCTTC.

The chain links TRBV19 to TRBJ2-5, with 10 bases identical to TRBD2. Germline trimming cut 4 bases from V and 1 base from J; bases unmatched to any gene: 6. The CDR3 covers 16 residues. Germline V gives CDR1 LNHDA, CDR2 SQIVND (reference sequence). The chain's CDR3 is CASSKPGLATQETQYF. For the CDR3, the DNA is TGTGCCAGTAGTAAACCGGGACTAGCGACCCAAGAGACCCAGTACTTC. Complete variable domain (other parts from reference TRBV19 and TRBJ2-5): DGGITQSPKYLFRKEGQNVTLSCEQNLNHDAMYWYRQDPGQGLRLIYYSQIVNDFQKGDIAEGYSVSREKKESFPLTVTSAQKNPTAFYLCASSKPGLATQETQYFGPGTRLLVL.

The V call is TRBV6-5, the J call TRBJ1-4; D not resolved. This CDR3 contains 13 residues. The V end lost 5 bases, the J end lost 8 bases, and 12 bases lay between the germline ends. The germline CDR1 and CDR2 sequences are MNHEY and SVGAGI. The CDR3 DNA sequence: TGTGCCAGCAGTGCCCGAAGAAAAGAAAAACTGTTTTTT. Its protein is CASSARRKEKLFF.

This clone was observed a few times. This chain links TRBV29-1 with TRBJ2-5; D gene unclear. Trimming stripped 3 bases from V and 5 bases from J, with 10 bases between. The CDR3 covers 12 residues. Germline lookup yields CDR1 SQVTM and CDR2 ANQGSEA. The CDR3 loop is CSVDGGLETQYF. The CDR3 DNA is TGCAGCGTTGACGGTGGGCTGGAGACCCAGTACTTC.

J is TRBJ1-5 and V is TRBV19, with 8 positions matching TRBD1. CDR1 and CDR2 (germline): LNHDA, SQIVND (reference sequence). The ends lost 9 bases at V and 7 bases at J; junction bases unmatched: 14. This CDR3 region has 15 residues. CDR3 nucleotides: TGTGCCAGCATGGACAGGGTGGGTTCTGGGCAGCCCCAGCATTTT. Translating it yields CASMDRVGSGQPQHF.

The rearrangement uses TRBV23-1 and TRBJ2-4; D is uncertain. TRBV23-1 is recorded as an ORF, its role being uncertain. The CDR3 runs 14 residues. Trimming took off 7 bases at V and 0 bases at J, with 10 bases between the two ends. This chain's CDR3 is CASNRTVAKNIQYF. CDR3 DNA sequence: TGCGCCAGCAACCGGACGGTAGCCAAAAACATTCAGTACTTC.